A selection of T cell receptor beta chains follows, all from one sample in a study of vaccination effects on CD4 cells after COVID-19. Generated by immunoSEQ multiplex PCR, the TCRdb table keeps only in-frame clones and is missing some. The sample shows about 74,000 clones, 60% to 80% of them seen only once. These receptors lack a known antigen. Sequences were derived from CD4+ T cells from PBMCs cultured without peptide, sampled before COVID-19 vaccination. Receptors were obtained from a human donor who received a COVID-19 vaccine. CDR3s include the opening cysteine and the closing phenylalanine or tryptophan. The D gene is left open where the match is weak. Only part of the rows carry a size: once, few, many, or a class if the clone is expanded.

J | V | size | D | CDR3 | DNA
TRBJ1-5 | TRBV28 | NA | NA | CASSSPQGGNQPQHF | TGTGCCAGCAGTTCCCCTCAAGGCGGCAATCAGCCCCAGCATTTT
TRBJ2-2 | TRBV9 | NA | NA | CASSESGESNTGELFF | TGTGCCAGCAGCGAGTCGGGGGAATCGAACACCGGGGAGCTGTTTTTT
TRBJ1-5 | TRBV2 | NA | TRBD1 | CASRAGTGTSQPQHF | TGTGCCAGCAGGGCCGGGACAGGGACCAGTCAGCCCCAGCATTTT
TRBJ1-1 | TRBV5-1 | NA | NA | CASSLGGMGRNTEAFF | TGCGCCAGCAGCTTGGGGGGAATGGGCCGGAACACTGAAGCTTTCTTT
TRBJ2-1 | TRBV4-1 | NA | NA | CASSQVGGPQVYNEQFF | TGCGCCAGCAGCCAAGTGGGTGGGCCCCAGGTTTACAATGAGCAGTTCTTC
TRBJ1-3 | TRBV29-1 | NA | NA | CSVVGFGNTIYF | TGCAGCGTTGTGGGGTTTGGAAACACCATATATTTT
TRBJ2-1 | TRBV5-1 | NA | NA | CASSPGPGPLNEQFF | TGCGCCAGCAGCCCCGGCCCGGGACCCCTCAATGAGCAGTTCTTC
TRBJ2-5 | TRBV29-1 | NA | TRBD1 | CSVDVDRGLETQYF | TGCAGCGTTGACGTAGACAGGGGGCTGGAGACCCAGTACTTC
TRBJ2-1 | TRBV5-1 | NA | TRBD2 | CASTYRGGNEQFF | TGCGCCAGCACCTATCGCGGGGGCAATGAGCAGTTCTTC
TRBJ2-5 | TRBV15 | NA | NA | CATSFGQGGETQYF | TGTGCCACCAGCTTTGGACAGGGAGGGGAGACCCAGTACTTC
TRBJ1-3 | TRBV18 | medium-sized | TRBD1 | CASSPRQGKNGNTIYF | TGTGCCAGCTCACCTCGACAGGGAAAAAATGGAAACACCATATATTTT
TRBJ2-4 | TRBV4-1 | NA | TRBD1 | CASSPTGTGDPKNIQYF | TGCGCCAGCAGCCCAACCGGGACAGGGGACCCCAAAAACATTCAGTACTTC
TRBJ2-1 | TRBV7-2 | NA | NA | CASSSTPGTPQFF | TGTGCCAGCAGCTCAACTCCCGGGACACCGCAGTTCTTC
TRBJ1-1 | TRBV19 | NA | NA | CASRPSRANTEAFF | TGTGCCAGTAGACCCTCCAGGGCGAACACTGAAGCTTTCTTT
TRBJ2-3 | TRBV18 | NA | NA | CASSPSGGTDTQYF | TGTGCCAGCTCCCCTTCGGGTGGGACAGATACGCAGTATTTT
TRBJ2-5 | TRBV5-1 | NA | TRBD2 | CASSWGRLAGRQETQYF | TGCGCCAGCAGCTGGGGTAGACTAGCGGGGAGACAAGAGACCCAGTACTTC
TRBJ1-1 | TRBV19 | NA | TRBD1 | CASSTSPGQGRTEAFF | TGTGCCAGTAGTACCTCCCCGGGACAGGGTCGCACTGAAGCTTTCTTT
TRBJ1-5 | TRBV5-1 | once | NA | CASSPLVDQPQHF | TGCGCCAGCAGCCCACTTGTGGATCAGCCCCAGCATTTT
TRBJ1-3 | TRBV5-1 | NA | NA | CASSLASVSSGNTIYF | TGCGCCAGCAGCTTGGCCAGTGTAAGCTCTGGAAACACCATATATTTT
TRBJ2-5 | TRBV19 | NA | NA | CASSTQRQETQYF | TGTGCCAGTAGTACTCAAAGACAAGAGACCCAGTACTTC
TRBJ2-5 | TRBV5-6 | NA | NA | CASSQAGVRETQYF | TGTGCCAGCAGCCAAGCAGGGGTCAGAGAGACCCAGTACTTC
TRBJ2-5 | TRBV11-1 | NA | TRBD1 | CASSYTGAETQYF | TGTGCCAGCAGTTATACAGGGGCAGAGACCCAGTACTTC
TRBJ2-1 | TRBV2 | NA | NA | CASTARREQGEFF | TGTGCCAGCACTGCCAGGCGAGAACAGGGCGAGTTCTTC
TRBJ1-6 | TRBV6-1 | NA | NA | CASSEARSSPLHF | TGTGCCAGCAGTGAAGCAAGGAGTTCACCCCTCCACTTT
TRBJ1-2 | TRBV6-5 | NA | NA | CASHAGRGGSSGYTF | TGTGCCAGCCATGCGGGGCGCGGGGGGTCTTCTGGCTACACCTTC
TRBJ1-3 | TRBV2 | NA | NA | CASTPGRSGNTIYF | TGTGCCAGCACACCCGGACGCTCTGGAAACACCATATATTTT
TRBJ2-2 | TRBV19 | NA | TRBD2 | CASTRRGGANTGELFF | TGTGCCAGTACCCGGCGCGGGGGGGCGAACACCGGGGAGCTGTTTTTT
TRBJ2-4 | TRBV5-1 | once | TRBD1 | CASSLLIGGEGNIQYF | TGCGCCAGCAGCTTGTTGATAGGGGGCGAGGGGAACATTCAGTACTTC
TRBJ2-2 | TRBV7-2 | NA | TRBD2 | CASSLLAGGPGELFF | TGTGCCAGCAGCTTACTAGCGGGGGGGCCGGGGGAGCTGTTTTTT
TRBJ2-1 | TRBV7-2 | NA | TRBD2 | CASSSSGGVYNEQFF | TGTGCCAGCAGTTCGAGCGGGGGGGTTTACAATGAGCAGTTCTTC
TRBJ2-2 | TRBV5-1 | NA | NA | CASSLVGGGTNTGELFF | TGCGCCAGCAGCTTGGTCGGTGGGGGGACCAACACCGGGGAGCTGTTTTTT
TRBJ1-2 | TRBV30 | NA | NA | CAWGQNYGYTF | TGTGCCTGGGGACAGAACTATGGCTACACCTTC
TRBJ1-5 | TRBV19 | NA | TRBD1 | CASSLNRGYQPQHF | TGTGCCAGTAGCCTTAACAGGGGGTATCAGCCCCAGCATTTT
TRBJ2-5 | TRBV4-3 | NA | TRBD2 | CASSQELRRLAGTETQYF | TGCGCCAGCAGCCAAGAACTTAGAAGACTAGCGGGAACGGAGACCCAGTACTTC
TRBJ2-5 | TRBV19 | NA | NA | CASRDGQAGGQETQYF | TGTGCCAGTAGGGACGGACAGGCGGGGGGACAAGAGACCCAGTACTTC
TRBJ2-2 | TRBV11-2 | NA | NA | CASRRPGANTGELFF | TGTGCCAGCAGGCGGCCAGGAGCGAACACCGGGGAGCTGTTTTTT
TRBJ1-4 | TRBV5-4 | once | NA | CASSLGATNEKLFF | TGTGCCAGCAGCCTGGGGGCAACTAATGAAAAACTGTTTTTT
TRBJ1-2 | TRBV28 | NA | NA | CASSSSYGYTF | TGTGCCAGCAGTTCATCCTATGGCTACACCTTC
TRBJ2-5 | TRBV6-4 | once | NA | CASTAPQVETQYF | TGTGCCAGCACCGCCCCGCAGGTGGAGACCCAGTACTTC
TRBJ2-1 | TRBV18 | NA | NA | CASSPRQANNEQFF | TGTGCCAGCTCACCTAGGCAGGCCAACAATGAGCAGTTCTTC
TRBJ2-1 | TRBV9 | NA | NA | CASSPTWGQRNEQFF | TGTGCCAGCAGCCCGACGTGGGGCCAACGCAATGAGCAGTTCTTC
TRBJ1-5 | TRBV3-1/TRBV3-2 | NA | NA | CASSQGRRPQHF | TGTGCCAGCAGCCAAGGGAGGCGGCCCCAGCATTTT
TRBJ2-4 | TRBV10-2 | NA | NA | CASSEPSVQGRVGIQYF | TGCGCCAGCAGTGAGCCGTCAGTTCAGGGACGGGTAGGCATTCAGTACTTC